A selection of T cell receptor beta chains follows, all from one sample in a study of blood T cell repertoires in COVID-19. Using immunoSEQ multiplex PCR, the repertoire was profiled, and TCRdb retains in-frame clones only, with some absent. This sample has about 210,000 clones, with 75% to 90% found just once. The sequenced sample was PBMCs or T cells enriched from blood (not recorded which). Receptors originate from a middle-aged man who had recovered from COVID-19. The CDR3 runs from the conserved cysteine through the conserved F or W. D genes are given only for firm matches. Where a row states a size, it is once, few, many or the class of an expanded clone; other rows omit it.

j_gene,d_gene,v_gene,len,abundance,CDR3nt,CDR3aa
TRBJ2-5,TRBD1,TRBV5-4,15,.,TGTGCCAGCAGATCGGGACAGGGGAGGCAAGAGACCCAGTACTTC,CASRSGQGRQETQYF
TRBJ2-7,.,TRBV30,14,once,TGTGCCTGGAGTAGTGGTACAGGAGGGTACGAGCAGTACTTC,CAWSSGTGGYEQYF
TRBJ1-2,.,TRBV5-1,12,.,TGCGCCACCGCGACCGGAGGTAGTGGCTACACCTTC,CATATGGSGYTF
TRBJ2-5,TRBD2,TRBV12-5,16,.,TGTGCTAGTGGTTTGAGGCTAGCGGGAGGACTGGAGACCCAGTACTTC,CASGLRLAGGLETQYF
TRBJ2-5,.,TRBV4-1,13,.,TGCGCCAGCAGCCAAGTCTCGCAAGAGACCCAGTACTTC,CASSQVSQETQYF
TRBJ1-6,TRBD1,TRBV2,16,.,TGTGCCAGCAGAACAGGGGACCCCTCCTATAATTCACCCCTCCACTTT,CASRTGDPSYNSPLHF
TRBJ1-1,TRBD1,TRBV5-6,16,.,TGTGCCAGCAGCGTGGACAGGGGGCGTATTACGACTGAAGCTTTCTTT,CASSVDRGRITTEAFF
TRBJ2-3,TRBD1,TRBV5-1,17,.,TGCGCCAGCAGCTTGGGCGACAGGGGGCGAGCCACAGATACGCAGTATTTT,CASSLGDRGRATDTQYF
TRBJ2-1,.,TRBV14,16,.,TGTGCCAGCAGCCAAGACACAGGACACATCTACAATGAGCAGTTCTTC,CASSQDTGHIYNEQFF
TRBJ2-7,.,TRBV24-1,14,.,TGTGCCACCAGTGATACAGGGGGGGCCTACGAGCAGTACTTC,CATSDTGGAYEQYF
TRBJ2-2,TRBD2,TRBV7-3,15,.,TGTGCCAGCAGTCCTAGCGGCTCAAACACCGGGGAGCTGTTTTTT,CASSPSGSNTGELFF
TRBJ1-1,.,TRBV30,12,few,TGTGCCTGGAATAGAGACTCGATCGAAGCTTTCTTT,CAWNRDSIEAFF
TRBJ1-6,.,TRBV3-1/TRBV3-2,11,once,TGTGCCAGCAGCCAAGGAGGATCCCTCCACTTT,CASSQGGSLHF
TRBJ1-1,.,TRBV19,14,.,TGTGCCAGTAGGGGACAACCTACGAACACTGAAGCTTTCTTT,CASRGQPTNTEAFF
TRBJ2-6,TRBD1,TRBV7-2,18,.,TGTGCCAGCAGCACCCAGCCGACAGGGCTTTCTGGGGCCAACGTCCTGACTTTC,CASSTQPTGLSGANVLTF
TRBJ1-6,TRBD1,TRBV7-9,14,.,TGTGCCAGCAGCACGACCGACAGGGGGCCGGCCCTCCACTTT,CASSTTDRGPALHF
TRBJ2-1,TRBD2,TRBV7-3,17,.,TGTGCCAGCAGCTTGAGTGGAACGGGGGGGCCCTCCAATGAGCAGTTCTTC,CASSLSGTGGPSNEQFF
TRBJ1-2,.,TRBV19,13,.,TGTGCCAGTAACATCCAGGGAAACTATGGCTACACCTTC,CASNIQGNYGYTF
TRBJ2-5,TRBD2,TRBV7-3,21,.,TGTGCCAGCAGCTCCCCACGCAACCGCTCGCCGACTAGCGGGAGACAAGAGACCCAGTACTTC,CASSSPRNRSPTSGRQETQYF
TRBJ1-2,.,TRBV11-2,14,.,TGTGCCAGCAGCTTAGATGAGGGGGTAGGAGGCTACACCTTC,CASSLDEGVGGYTF
TRBJ2-1,.,TRBV18,14,few,TGTGCCAGCTCACCACTCGCTCTAGGTAATGAGCAGTTCTTC,CASSPLALGNEQFF
TRBJ1-5,.,TRBV30,13,.,TGTGCCTGGAGTAGGGACATCAATCAGCCCCAGCATTTT,CAWSRDINQPQHF
TRBJ1-1,.,TRBV19,15,few,TGTGCCAGTAGTCCAGACGACAGCACCGACACTGAAGCTTTCTTT,CASSPDDSTDTEAFF
TRBJ2-7,.,TRBV11-2,16,few,TGTGCCAGCAGCTTAGGGTCTCAGACAGGGAGGTACGAGCAGTACTTC,CASSLGSQTGRYEQYF
TRBJ2-2,TRBD2,TRBV7-2,16,.,TGTGCCAGCAGCCAAAGGACTAGCGGGGGCACCGGGGAGCTGTTTTTT,CASSQRTSGGTGELFF
TRBJ2-2,TRBD1,TRBV7-2,15,.,TGTGCCAGCAGCTCGACAGGGACGAACACCGGGGAGCTGTTTTTT,CASSSTGTNTGELFF
TRBJ1-2,.,TRBV15,15,.,TGTGCCACCAGCAGAGAACTCGGGGGAGGCTATGGCTACACCTTC,CATSRELGGGYGYTF
TRBJ2-7,TRBD2,TRBV4-1,17,.,TGCGCCAGCAGCCCTAGCGGTAACCCTACGTCCCTCTACGAGCAGTACTTC,CASSPSGNPTSLYEQYF
TRBJ1-2,TRBD1,TRBV19,15,.,TGTGCCAGTAAACCGGACAGGGGCGCTAACTATGGCTACACCTTC,CASKPDRGANYGYTF
TRBJ2-7,.,TRBV18,12,.,TGTGCCAGCTCACCAGGCAGGGGCGAGCAGTACTTC,CASSPGRGEQYF
TRBJ2-5,TRBD2,TRBV5-6,16,.,TGTGCCAGCAGCTTGGCCGGGACGGGAGGGCTAGAGACCCAGTACTTC,CASSLAGTGGLETQYF
TRBJ1-2,.,TRBV20-1,11,few,TGCAGTGCTATCAGGGATTATGGCTACACCTTC,CSAIRDYGYTF
TRBJ2-1,TRBD1,TRBV6-5,15,.,TGTGCCAGCATGACAGGGCTTAGCTCCTACAATGAGCAGTTCTTC,CASMTGLSSYNEQFF
TRBJ2-1,TRBD1,TRBV11-3,13,.,TGTGCCAGCAGCATCGGGACAGTCAATGAGCAGTTCTTC,CASSIGTVNEQFF
TRBJ2-3,TRBD2,TRBV27,16,.,TGTGCCAGCAGTCTAAATCTAGCCGGGGGGACAGATACGCAGTATTTT,CASSLNLAGGTDTQYF
TRBJ2-7,.,TRBV9,14,.,TGTGCCAGCAGCGTAGACCCCGGTAGCCGAGAGCAGTACTTC,CASSVDPGSREQYF
TRBJ2-5,TRBD2,TRBV6-7,16,.,TGTGCCAGACCGACTAGCGGGAGGAACTCCGGGGTGGCCCAGTACTTC,CARPTSGRNSGVAQYF
TRBJ1-2,.,TRBV24-1,14,few,TGTGCCACCAGTGATTTGGACAGGAACTATGGCTACACCTTC,CATSDLDRNYGYTF
TRBJ1-1,.,TRBV9,13,.,TGTGCCAGCAGAGGGGGGGAGAGCACTGAAGCTTTCTTT,CASRGGESTEAFF
TRBJ2-7,TRBD1,TRBV6-4,14,.,TGTGCCAGCAGTGCCCCGGGACAGCAGTACGAGCAGTACTTC,CASSAPGQQYEQYF
TRBJ1-1,.,TRBV6-5,15,once,TGTGCCAGCAGTTACTCGACAGGCTCGGGCACTGAAGCTTTCTTT,CASSYSTGSGTEAFF
TRBJ1-5,.,TRBV15,17,once,TGTGCCACCAGCAGAGATCAGGGGACAAATAGCAATCAGCCCCAGCATTTT,CATSRDQGTNSNQPQHF
TRBJ1-4,TRBD1,TRBV11-2,16,few,TGTGCCAGCAGCTCCCTCGGACAGGGCGGTTATGAAAAACTGTTTTTT,CASSSLGQGGYEKLFF
TRBJ2-5,.,TRBV20-1,13,.,TGCAGTGCTAGTAGGACCAGAGGGGAGACCCAGTACTTC,CSASRTRGETQYF
TRBJ2-1,.,TRBV27,13,.,TGTGCCAGCAGTTATCAGGGCTCCCATGAGCAGTTCTTC,CASSYQGSHEQFF
TRBJ2-7,.,TRBV29-1,12,.,TGCAGCGTTAGCCAGCAGGGAGGCGAGCAGTACTTC,CSVSQQGGEQYF
TRBJ2-5,TRBD2,TRBV11-2,17,few,TGTGCCAGCAGCCCCGAGAGGCTAGCGGGATTGGTAGAGACCCAGTACTTC,CASSPERLAGLVETQYF
TRBJ1-4,TRBD1,TRBV19,14,.,TGTGCCAGTAGTAGGGGACAGGGGAATGAAAAACTGTTTTTT,CASSRGQGNEKLFF
TRBJ2-1,TRBD1,TRBV9,17,few,TGTGCCAGCAGCGTATCCATCCAGGGGGCAGGGGACAATGAGCAGTTCTTC,CASSVSIQGAGDNEQFF
TRBJ1-1,.,TRBV5-5,15,.,TGTGCCAGCAGCCCCGGGGGTCCGATTTTCACTGAAGCTTTCTTT,CASSPGGPIFTEAFF